This paragraph covers one T cell receptor beta chain sequence. The record originates from a study of blood T cell repertoires in COVID-19. Study information: Nucleic acid was either cDNA or gDNA, and it came from T cells, B-cell-depleted T cells, or PBMCs.

The trim removed 2 bases at V and 7 bases at J, leaving 16 bases unmatched. Germline lookup yields CDR1 ENHRY and CDR2 SYGVKD. The CDR3 is 17 amino acids. The protocol was immunoSEQ multiplex PCR, while the TCRdb copy is restricted to in-frame clones and leaves out a portion. The repertoire holds 290,000 or so clones, with approximately 90% as singletons. The chain couples TRBV10-3 to TRBJ1-2; 7 bases agree with TRBD1. The clonotype originates from a woman aged 30 to 39 with COVID-19, enrolled during active disease. The sample consisted of peripheral blood. The CDR3 DNA follows: TGTGCCATCAGTGAGGCGACCCCTTTTACAGGGGAAAGTGGCTACACCTTC. Its translation: CAISEATPFTGESGYTF.